The 26 T cell receptor beta chains in this list originate from one sample, sequenced in a study of fetal regulatory T cell absence and autoimmunity. TCRdb's table, derived via immunoSEQ multiplex PCR, lists solely in-frame clones and lacks some. The repertoire holds about 50,000 clones, with about four fifths as singletons. Sequenced sample: cord blood. The receptors originated from a newborn boy with IPEX syndrome.

This chain connects TRBV5-6 to TRBJ1-1; D perhaps matches TRBD1 (5 bases). The CDR3 extends over 13 amino acids. CDR1 SGHDT and CDR2 YYEEEE come from the germline V gene. The germline V and J ends were trimmed by 0 bases and 5 bases, with 8 bases remaining between them. This CDR3 reads CASSLGRGTEAFF. DNA of the CDR3: TGTGCCAGCAGCTTGGGTCGGGGGACTGAAGCTTTCTTT.

The gene calls are TRBV5-6 and TRBJ1-5; no definite D call. Trimming stripped 3 bases from V and 8 bases from J, with 12 bases between. Germline V gene data show CDR1 as SGHDT and CDR2 as YYEEEE. The CDR3 loop spans 13 amino acids. The CDR3 DNA reads TGTGCCAGCAGCTCCAAAGCGAATGAGCCCCAGCATTTT. This codes for CASSSKANEPQHF.

The rearrangement links TRBV5-1 to TRBJ1-3; D uncertain. This CDR3 has 14 amino acids. The V gene's germline CDR1 is SGHRS and CDR2 YFSETQ. Trimming shortened V by 0 bases and J by 2 bases, and 6 bases separated the two germline ends. DNA of the CDR3: TGCGCCAGCAGCTTGGGAGGACCTGGAAACACCATATATTTT. This gives the protein CASSLGGPGNTIYF.

V gene TRBV13 combines with J gene TRBJ2-7; D uncertain. V lost 1 base and J lost 3, with 7 bases in between. Germline V gene lookup returns CDR1 PRHDT and CDR2 FYEKMQ (reference sequence). This CDR3 is 13 amino acids long. The CDR3 nucleotides read TGTGCCAGCAGCTTAGATGGGGACTACGAGCAGTACTTC. It specifies CASSLDGDYEQYF. Full variable domain (remainder filled in from reference TRBV13 and TRBJ2-7): AAGVIQSPRHLIKEKRETATLKCYPIPRHDTVYWYQQGPGQDPQFLISFYEKMQSDKGSIPDRFSAQQFSDYHSELNMSSLELGDSALYFCASSLDGDYEQYFGPGTRLTVT.

This clone was observed a single time. The chain joins TRBV13 to TRBJ2-3; D ambiguous. The V end was cut by 1 base, the J end by 6 bases, with 2 bases between. The V gene's germline CDR1 is PRHDT and CDR2 FYEKMQ (reference sequence). CDR3 size: 11 residues. The CDR3 DNA is TGTGCCAGCAGCTTAGTGGATACGCAGTATTTT. Translation: CASSLVDTQYF.

In nucleotides, the CDR3 is TGTGCTAGTGGTTTGGGGGGGACACCCTCTTATGAGCAGTTCTTC. It translates to CASGLGGTPSYEQFF. The J gene is TRBJ2-1, the V gene TRBV12-5; possibly TRBD1 for D (6 bases). V was shortened by 1 base and J by 8 bases, with 15 bases between the two germline ends. Germline CDR1 is LGHNT and CDR2 is FRNRAP. The CDR3 contains 15 residues.

V gene TRBV10-3 combines with J gene TRBJ2-3, with a tentative D call TRBD1 (6 bases). V was pared by 6 bases and J by 4 bases, with 11 bases between. Germline lookup yields CDR1 ENHRY and CDR2 SYGVKD. The CDR3 runs 13 residues. Written as DNA, the CDR3 is TGTGCCATCAGACAACAGGGAGCAGATACGCAGTATTTT. Translated: CAIRQQGADTQYF.

V and J are TRBV11-2 and TRBJ1-4; D call uncertain. The CDR3 has 13 amino acids. V lost 3 bases, J lost 8 bases, and 10 bases lay in between. The germline V gene encodes CDR1 SGHAT and CDR2 FQNNGV. In DNA form, the CDR3 reads TGTGCCAGCAGCTTCTACATGGGAGAAAAACTGTTTTTT. Encoded protein: CASSFYMGEKLFF.

A single count supports this clone. The V and J genes are TRBV2 and TRBJ2-3; no reliable D call. Germline lookup yields CDR1 SNHLY and CDR2 FYNNEI. The CDR3 is made up of 13 amino acids. V lost 2 bases and J lost 2, with 5 bases in between. In DNA, the CDR3 is TGTGCCAGCAGTGAACTTCCCACAGATACGCAGTATTTT. Translation: CASSELPTDTQYF.

The rearrangement joins TRBV19 to TRBJ2-5; D gene uncertain. Germline V gives CDR1 LNHDA, CDR2 SQIVND (reference sequence). The V and J ends lost 3 bases and 2 bases respectively, with 10 bases between them. The CDR3 is 14 residues long. CDR3 DNA sequence: TGTGCCAGTAGTATTAGAGCCTCTCAAGAGACCCAGTACTTC. Protein: CASSIRASQETQYF.

The chain recombines TRBV27 with TRBJ2-3; no reliable D call. The CDR3 is 14 amino acids. Trimming pared 6 bases from V and 5 bases from J, leaving 15 bases between. Germline CDR1 is MNHEY and CDR2 is SMNVEV (reference sequence). CDR3 amino acids: CASSAHGPVDTQYF. CDR3 sequence (DNA): TGTGCCAGCAGCGCCCACGGACCAGTAGATACGCAGTATTTT.

This rearrangement joins TRBV10-3 to TRBJ2-7; D is unresolved. The length of the CDR3 is 13 residues. V was shortened by 4 bases and J by 0 bases, with 7 bases between the two germline ends. Germline V CDR1 and CDR2: ENHRY, SYGVKD. CDR3 DNA sequence: TGTGCCATCAGTGCGGAAATCTCCTACGAGCAGTACTTC. Amino acid sequence: CAISAEISYEQYF.

The chain employs TRBV7-2 and TRBJ2-7, with D unclear. Germline loops: CDR1 SGHTA, CDR2 FQGNSA. V was cut by 0 bases and J by 5 bases, with 8 bases left in between. The CDR3 consists of 13 residues. The CDR3 DNA reads TGTGCCAGCAGCTTAGCGCTGTGGAACGAGCAGTACTTC. Amino acid sequence: CASSLALWNEQYF.

This clone was seen a few times. The chain employs TRBV4-1 and TRBJ1-2; D unclear. Germline values: CDR1 MGHRA, CDR2 YSYEKL. The V end lost 1 base, the J end lost 5 bases, and 2 bases lay between the germline ends. This CDR3 spans 11 amino acids. Here the CDR3 DNA reads TGCGCCAGCAGCCAAGGGTATGGCTACACCTTC. Translating it yields CASSQGYGYTF.

The genes are TRBV10-2 and TRBJ2-7; D not resolved. This CDR3 spans 14 amino acids. The V and J ends lost 6 bases and 3 bases respectively, with 15 bases between them. From germline, CDR1 is WSHSY and CDR2 SAAADI. The CDR3 nucleotides are TGCGCCAGCAGCCTTGGCGGCAGCCTCTACGAGCAGTACTTC. Protein sequence: CASSLGGSLYEQYF.

The chain is built from TRBV29-1 and TRBJ2-7, with D perhaps TRBD1 or TRBD2 (5 bases each). Germline CDR1 SQVTM, CDR2 ANQGSEA. With 4 bases removed from V and 9 bases from J, the gap between germline ends came to 13 bases. This CDR3 region has 11 residues. The CDR3 loop is CSVATGGGQYF. The CDR3 coding sequence is TGCAGCGTTGCCACAGGAGGCGGGCAGTACTTC.

V and J are TRBV15 and TRBJ2-1; tentative D call: TRBD2 (6 bases). The CDR3 is made up of 16 amino acids. V shed 0 bases and J shed 4 bases, with 13 bases lying between them. CDR1 is LNHNV and CDR2 is YYDKDF in the germline V gene (reference sequence). CDR3 protein: CATSREGRESYNEQFF. Here the CDR3 DNA reads TGTGCCACCAGCAGAGAGGGGCGGGAAAGTTACAATGAGCAGTTCTTC.

The chain uses TRBV7-6 and TRBJ2-3; 14 positions agree with TRBD2. V lost 1 base, J lost 7 bases, and 7 bases stayed unmatched. This CDR3 is built from 17 residues. The germline V gene encodes CDR1 SGHVS and CDR2 FNYEAQ. CDR3 sequence (DNA): TGTGCCAGCAGCTTAGTGGAGACTAGCGGGGGGGCTCATACGCAGTATTTT. The encoded protein is CASSLVETSGGAHTQYF.

The chain carries TRBV2 and TRBJ2-7; the match to TRBD1 covers 8 bases. Trimming cost V 9 bases and J 6 bases; bases outside gene matches: 13. Germline-derived CDR1 and CDR2 are SNHLY and FYNNEI. The CDR3 has 14 amino acids. The CDR3 sequence is CASRPVQGAFEQYF. For the CDR3, the DNA is TGTGCCAGTCGGCCGGTCCAGGGGGCCTTCGAGCAGTACTTC.

This sequence joins TRBV4-3 and TRBJ2-5; TRBD2 is a possible D gene (5 bases). Near its end, the DNA agrees better with TRBJ2-7, so the J call may be wrong. Germline lookup yields CDR1 LGHNA and CDR2 YSLEER. The CDR3 loop spans 14 amino acids. The CDR3 loop is CASSQFGSSYEQYF. Here the CDR3 DNA reads TGCGCCAGCAGCCAGTTTGGGAGCTCCTACGAGCAGTACTTC.

V is TRBV9 and J is TRBJ2-4; 12 bases align to TRBD2. Germline assignment: CDR1 SGDLS and CDR2 YYNGEE. The CDR3 totals 16 residues. Losses at the gene ends were 0 bases for V and 6 bases for J; bases not matched to a gene: 4. CDR3: CASSVALAGGPNIQYF. The CDR3 nucleotides read TGTGCCAGCAGCGTAGCCCTAGCGGGGGGGCCAAACATTCAGTACTTC.

This clone was recorded a few times. The genes are TRBV19 and TRBJ2-5, with a possible D match to TRBD1 (7 bases). This CDR3 comprises 13 residues. V lost 5 bases and J 5 bases, leaving 12 bases between the germline ends. Germline loops: CDR1 LNHDA, CDR2 SQIVND (reference sequence). The CDR3, as DNA: TGTGCCAGTAGTGGAGGGGGCGCGGAGACCCAGTACTTC. The encoded protein is CASSGGGAETQYF.

The chain joins TRBV5-1 to TRBJ2-3; D call uncertain. This CDR3 has 14 residues. Trimming left V 5 bases short and J 2 bases short, with 12 bases between. Germline V CDR1 and CDR2: SGHRS, YFSETQ. CDR3 in DNA: TGCGCCAGCAGGCCTGGGTCAAACACAGATACGCAGTATTTT. Translating it yields CASRPGSNTDTQYF.

CDR3 sequence: CASSYTGTTEAFF. CDR3 in DNA: TGTGCCAGCAGTTATACAGGGACCACTGAAGCTTTCTTT. The chain employs TRBV27 and TRBJ1-1; maybe TRBD1 (6 bases). Trimming removed 4 bases from V and 4 bases from J, with 10 bases in between. The CDR3 extends over 13 amino acids. Looked up from germline, CDR1 is MNHEY and CDR2 is SMNVEV (reference sequence).

This sequence joins TRBV19 and TRBJ1-1; possible D gene TRBD1, 5 bases. Germline V CDR1 and CDR2: LNHDA, SQIVND (reference sequence). The length of the CDR3 is 13 residues. V lost 3 bases to trimming and J lost 3 bases, with 8 bases between them. The CDR3 coding sequence is TGTGCCAGTAGTATTAGAGGGGACACTGAAGCTTTCTTT. This codes for CASSIRGDTEAFF.

The V call is TRBV30, the J call TRBJ2-5, with D tentatively TRBD1 (6 bases). There are 13 residues in the CDR3. Germline assignment: CDR1 GTSNPN and CDR2 SVGIG (reference sequence). V was pared by 2 bases and J by 7 bases, with 14 bases between. This chain's CDR3 is CAWSPDSWGTQYF. CDR3 nucleotide sequence: TGTGCCTGGAGTCCGGACAGTTGGGGGACCCAGTACTTC.